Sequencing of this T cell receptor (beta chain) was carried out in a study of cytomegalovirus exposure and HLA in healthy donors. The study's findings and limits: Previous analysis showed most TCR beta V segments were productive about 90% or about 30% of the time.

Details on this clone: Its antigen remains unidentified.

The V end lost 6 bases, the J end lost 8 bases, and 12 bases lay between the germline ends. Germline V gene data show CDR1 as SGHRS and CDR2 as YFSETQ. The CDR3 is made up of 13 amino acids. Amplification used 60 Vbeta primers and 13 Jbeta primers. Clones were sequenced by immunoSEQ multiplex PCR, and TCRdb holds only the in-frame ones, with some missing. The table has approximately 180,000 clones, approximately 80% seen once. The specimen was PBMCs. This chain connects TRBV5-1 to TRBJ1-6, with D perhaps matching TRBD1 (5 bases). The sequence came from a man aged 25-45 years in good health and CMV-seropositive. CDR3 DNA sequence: TGCGCCAGCATGGAGGGGCGAGATTCACCCCTCCACTTT. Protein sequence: CASMEGRDSPLHF.